The source of this T cell receptor (beta chain) is a study of T cell responses to AZD1222 COVID-19 vaccine. Whole-study findings and limits: Without day 14 samples, only post-peak T cell repertoires were studied. CD4 TCRs linked to vaccination spanned spike, dominating at 160-218 and 743-854. Seropositive AZD1222 recipients at baseline numbered only five or six.

Note on this clone: What it binds is unknown.

The V and J ends lost 5 bases and 4 bases respectively, with 12 bases between them. The CDR3 loop spans 13 amino acids. Germline V lookup: CDR1 SQVTM, CDR2 ANQGSEA. Produced via immunoSEQ multiplex PCR; TCRdb's table is partial and in-frame only. The sample carries over 60,000 clones, more than 75% recorded once. Sequencing was performed on peripheral blood, taken 28 days after the second dose of the MenACWY control vaccine. The chain combines TRBV29-1 with TRBJ1-5, with no clear D. The clonotype comes from an adult who received the MenACWY meningococcal vaccine as a control. As DNA, the CDR3 is TGCAGCGTTCGAAAAGGACCGAATCAGCCCCAGCATTTT. Translation gives CSVRKGPNQPQHF.